The 17 T cell receptor beta chains reported below all come from one sample, sequenced in a study of shared clonotypes between healthy human individuals. Repertoires were generated with immunoSEQ multiplex PCR, while TCRdb's copy carries only in-frame clones and drops some. This table has 550,000 to 700,000 clones, 73% appearing once. The specimen sequenced was memory CD4+ T cells sorted from blood. Subset specified: CD45RA-negative fraction. Receptors were obtained from a woman aged 25 to 45 in good health.

This clone has only a few counts. This rearrangement joins TRBV29-1 to TRBJ2-3; no clear D. Per germline, CDR1 SQVTM and CDR2 ANQGSEA. This CDR3 is built from 14 residues. V was clipped by 4 bases and J by 8 bases, with 19 bases between them. The CDR3 bases are TGCAGCGTTGTAGGCTCTGTTACGGTGGGTACGCAGTATTTT. It codes for CSVVGSVTVGTQYF.

This rearrangement joins TRBV28 to TRBJ2-2; D is perhaps TRBD1 (6 bases). There are 15 residues in the CDR3. The germline V gene has CDR1 MDHEN and CDR2 SYDVKM. Trimming left V 5 bases short and J 9 bases short, with 19 bases between. CDR3 protein: CASSGMGHPGRELFF. The DNA for the CDR3 is TGTGCCAGCAGTGGCATGGGACACCCGGGCCGGGAGCTGTTTTTT.

V and J are TRBV7-8 and TRBJ2-1, with 15 bases fitting TRBD2. Germline V gene data show CDR1 as SGHVS and CDR2 as FQNEAQ. Trimming took 6 bases from V and 8 from J; bases not matched to a gene: 8. The CDR3 contains 16 residues. The CDR3 protein is CASRDAGTSGRYEQFF. The CDR3 coding sequence is TGTGCCAGCAGGGATGCCGGGACTAGCGGGAGGTATGAGCAGTTCTTC.

The V call is TRBV19, the J call TRBJ1-5, with D unclear. Germline values: CDR1 LNHDA, CDR2 SQIVND (reference sequence). CDR3 length: 15 amino acids. The V end lost 5 bases, the J end lost 1 base, and 12 bases lay between the germline ends. The CDR3 is CASSLTARSNQPQHF. CDR3 nucleotide sequence: TGTGCCAGTAGTCTTACGGCCAGAAGCAATCAGCCCCAGCATTTT. The variable domain in full, completed from reference TRBV19 and TRBJ1-5, reads DGGITQSPKYLFRKEGQNVTLSCEQNLNHDAMYWYRQDPGQGLRLIYYSQIVNDFQKGDIAEGYSVSREKKESFPLTVTSAQKNPTAFYLCASSLTARSNQPQHFGDGTRLSIL.

This clone was observed a handful of times. The CDR3 DNA is TGCGCCAGCAGCCGACTTATGAACACTGAAGCTTTCTTT. This gives the protein CASSRLMNTEAFF. The chain couples TRBV4-1 to TRBJ1-1, with no clear D. The CDR3 runs to 13 residues. Germline V gives CDR1 MGHRA, CDR2 YSYEKL. Trimming left V 4 bases short and J 0 bases short, with 6 bases between.

The chain recombines TRBV28 with TRBJ1-1; D is unresolved. The V gene lost 3 bases and the J gene lost 6 bases, with 17 bases spanning the gap. CDR1 MDHEN and CDR2 SYDVKM come from the germline V gene. This CDR3 has 15 residues. CDR3 DNA: TGTGCCAGCAGTTTCGCGCAACAAGCTACTGCTGAAGCTTTCTTT. Its translation: CASSFAQQATAEAFF.

This clone was seen only a few times. One end of the junction is discordant with germline, which a read error may explain. This chain joins TRBV4-1 and TRBJ2-1, with D unclear. The CDR3 length is 15 residues. Germline lookup yields CDR1 MGHRA and CDR2 YSYEKL. The CDR3 region has the DNA TGCGCCAGCACCCAAACGCCGACCTCCTACAATGAGCAGTTCTTC. Translation gives CASTQTPTSYNEQFF.

This clone was recorded a few times. The chain carries TRBV2 and TRBJ1-3; D possibly corresponds to TRBD1 (5 bases). The germline V gene has CDR1 SNHLY and CDR2 FYNNEI. The V gene lost 3 bases and the J gene lost 0 bases, with 12 bases spanning the gap. CDR3 length: 16 residues. CDR3 region: CASSDPGTVSGNTIYF. In DNA, the CDR3 is TGTGCCAGCAGTGACCCCGGGACGGTCTCTGGAAACACCATATATTTT. The full variable domain, completed using reference TRBV2 and TRBJ1-3, is EPEVTQTPSHQVTQMGQEVILRCVPISNHLYFYWYRQILGQKVEFLVSFYNNEISEKSEIFDDQFSVERPDGSNFTLKIRSTKLEDSAMYFCASSDPGTVSGNTIYFGEGSWLTVV.

The chain links TRBV9 to TRBJ2-1, with TRBD1 matching 10 bases. There are 17 residues in the CDR3. Germline V gene data show CDR1 as SGDLS and CDR2 as YYNGEE. The ends lost 0 bases at V and 9 bases at J; junction bases unmatched: 12. CDR3 amino acids: CASSVASGTGALGEQFF. DNA of the CDR3: TGTGCCAGCAGCGTAGCTTCCGGGACAGGGGCCCTGGGTGAGCAGTTCTTC.

This clone has only a few counts. The chain employs TRBV18 and TRBJ2-1; TRBD1 or TRBD2 may be the D gene (5 bases each). V gave up 0 bases and J gave up 4 bases, with 13 bases separating them. Germline CDR1 is KGHSH and CDR2 is LQKENI. CDR3 length: 16 residues. The CDR3 bases are TGTGCCAGCTCACCACCCGGCGGAGAGGGGTACAATGAGCAGTTCTTC. The encoded protein is CASSPPGGEGYNEQFF.

The genes are TRBV13 and TRBJ2-7, with D possibly TRBD2 on 5 matching bases. V was shortened by 0 bases and J by 4 bases, with 16 bases between the two germline ends. The CDR3 is 16 residues long. CDR1 PRHDT and CDR2 FYEKMQ come from the germline V gene (reference sequence). CDR3 sequence: CASSLGRGASWYEQYF. CDR3 coding DNA: TGTGCCAGCAGCTTAGGCCGGGGAGCTAGCTGGTACGAGCAGTACTTC.

CDR3 in amino acids: CASSLGRRGFEQYF. For the CDR3, the DNA is TGTGCCAGCAGTTTGGGGAGACGAGGGTTCGAGCAGTACTTC. V gene TRBV28 combines with J gene TRBJ2-7, with a weak D call TRBD2 (5 bases). Germline V gene sequence: CDR1 MDHEN, CDR2 SYDVKM. The CDR3 runs to 14 residues. V was shortened by 3 bases and J by 6 bases, with 15 bases between the two germline ends.

V usage is TRBV10-3 and J usage is TRBJ1-5, with D hard to call. Germline values: CDR1 ENHRY, CDR2 SYGVKD. CDR3 length equals 15 residues. V lost 3 bases and J lost 1, with 10 bases in between. The CDR3 DNA is TGTGCCATCAGTGAACATGGGTCGAGCAATCAGCCCCAGCATTTT. Translating it yields CAISEHGSSNQPQHF.

This sequence joins TRBV7-3 and TRBJ2-2; TRBD1 might be the D (6 bases). This CDR3 has 15 residues. CDR1 and CDR2 from the germline V gene are SGHTA and FQGTGA. V lost 6 bases and J 0 bases, leaving 11 bases between the germline ends. The CDR3 sequence is CASRGTPANTGELFF. The DNA of the CDR3 is TGTGCCAGCAGGGGGACACCCGCGAACACCGGGGAGCTGTTTTTT.

This rearrangement joins TRBV4-2 to TRBJ2-7, with 13 bases aligning to TRBD2. This CDR3 region has 15 residues. CDR1 and CDR2 (germline): LGHNA, YNFKEQ. Germline trimming cut 3 bases from V and 6 bases from J; bases unmatched to any gene: 5. The CDR3 loop reads CASSQVGLAGIEQYF. The CDR3 bases are TGTGCCAGCAGCCAGGTGGGACTAGCGGGAATCGAGCAGTACTTC.

The genes are TRBV15 and TRBJ2-1; 16 bases align to TRBD2. This CDR3 is built from 16 residues. The V gene end was trimmed by 6 bases and the J gene end by 3 bases; junction bases not matched to a gene: 2. Germline lookup yields CDR1 LNHNV and CDR2 YYDKDF (reference sequence). DNA of the CDR3: TGTGCCACCAGAGGGACTAGCGGGAGGGACTACAATGAGCAGTTCTTC. It specifies CATRGTSGRDYNEQFF.

The genes are TRBV10-3 and TRBJ2-1; D is unresolved. With 0 bases removed from V and 7 bases from J, the gap between germline ends came to 4 bases. Per the germline V gene, CDR1 is ENHRY and CDR2 is SYGVKD. The CDR3 covers 12 residues. The chain's CDR3 is CAISESPNEQFF. CDR3 DNA: TGTGCCATCAGTGAGTCCCCGAATGAGCAGTTCTTC.